This T cell receptor (beta chain) was retrieved from a study of blood T cells in healthy people across ages. Study findings and constraints: There was a strong correlation between TCR beta diversity and naive T cell percentage. In long-lived donors, naive CD4+ cell counts and diversity exceeded those of aged donors.

The CDR3 extends over 14 amino acids. Trimming left V 1 base short and J 7 bases short, with 11 bases between. The V gene's germline CDR1 is SEHNR and CDR2 FQNEAQ (reference sequence). Through a sample-barcoded 5' primer and a J-beta primer mix, a second PCR was run for roughly 6 to 11 cycles. Each CDR3 protein gets one entry after TCRdb re-called the 5' RACE reads with MiXCR. Of 1,500,000 or so distinct CDR3 sequences in the sample, 40% to 45% are singletons; the top ten hold approximately 4.1%. This clonotype was observed at least ten times. The antigen remains undetermined. The receptor's source is a woman under 30 in good health. The chain recombines TRBV7-9 with TRBJ1-5; the D is unclear. The sample taken for sequencing was blood. The CDR3 DNA reads as TGTGCCAGCAGCTTAGATAGGGTTGGACAGCCCCAGCATTTT. Protein: CASSLDRVGQPQHF.